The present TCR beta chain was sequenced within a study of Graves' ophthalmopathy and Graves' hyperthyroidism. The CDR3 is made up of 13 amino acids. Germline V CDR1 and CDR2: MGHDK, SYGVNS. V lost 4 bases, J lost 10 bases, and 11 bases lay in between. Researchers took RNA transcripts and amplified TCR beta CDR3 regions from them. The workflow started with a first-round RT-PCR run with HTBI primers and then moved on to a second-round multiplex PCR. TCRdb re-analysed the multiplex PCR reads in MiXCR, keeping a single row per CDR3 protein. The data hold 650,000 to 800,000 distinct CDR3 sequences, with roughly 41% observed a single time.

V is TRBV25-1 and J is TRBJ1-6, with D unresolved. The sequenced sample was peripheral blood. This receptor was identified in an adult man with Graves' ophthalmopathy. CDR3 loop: CASSVGLESPLHF. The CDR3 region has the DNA TGTGCCAGCAGTGTAGGGTTAGAGTCACCCCTCCACTTT. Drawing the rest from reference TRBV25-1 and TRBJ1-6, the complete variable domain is EADIYQTPRYLVIGTGKKITLECSQTMGHDKMYWYQQDPGMELHLIHYSYGVNSTEKGDLSSESTVSRIRTEHFPLTLESARPSHTSQYLCASSVGLESPLHFGNGTRLTVT.